The present T cell receptor (beta chain) was sequenced within a study of blood T cell repertoires in COVID-19. Assay used: immunoSEQ multiplex PCR; TCRdb lists only in-frame clones, some missing. The sample consists of over 75,000 clones, around 82% of them appearing once. The sequencing sample was made of peripheral blood. The sequence came from a man aged 50 to 59 who had recovered from COVID-19.

The CDR3 DNA follows: TGTGCCAGCAGTCGGGACAAGAGCTCCTACAATGAGCAGTTCTTC. It codes for CASSRDKSSYNEQFF. The chain is built from TRBV9 and TRBJ2-1; D is possibly TRBD1 (6 bases). The CDR3 runs 15 residues. Trimming took off 5 bases at V and 0 bases at J, with 12 bases between the two ends. Germline V gene data show CDR1 as SGDLS and CDR2 as YYNGEE.